A single sample gave rise to the 29 T cell receptor beta chains below, sequenced in a study of identical twins (dated by TCRdb to the mid-2010s). The library was produced with 5' RACE. Sequencing was performed on an Illumina HiSeq 2000. TCRdb passed the public sequencing reads through fastp at Q25 and MiXCR, retaining productive beta sequences. Rows with one shared CDR3 protein collapse into an entry with the most common genes and DNA. The sample table contains 460,000 or so distinct CDR3 sequences; only one count was recorded for about 14% of them. Clones ranked in the top ten supply around 0.48% of the sample. The same sample was also used in a study of yellow fever vaccine responses in identical twins.

Sequencing was done on a sample of CD4+ T cells sorted from blood. The receptors were sampled from a young woman in good health.

This clonotype was detected many times. The chain joins TRBV29-1 to TRBJ2-2; 9 positions match TRBD1. The length of the CDR3 is 15 residues. Trimming removed 6 bases from V and 0 bases from J; junction bases left unmatched: 5. Germline V gene lookup returns CDR1 SQVTM and CDR2 ANQGSEA. The CDR3 is CSVATGGPNTGELFF. The CDR3 nucleotides are TGCAGCGTAGCAACAGGGGGCCCGAACACCGGGGAGCTGTTTTTT.

This clonotype was counted between two and nine times. This chain joins TRBV6-5 and TRBJ2-7, with D unclear. Germline CDR1 is MNHEY and CDR2 is SVGAGI. The CDR3 totals 15 residues. The V end was cut by 5 bases, the J end by 6 bases, with 20 bases between. The CDR3, as DNA: TGTGCCAGCAGTCACGAATTAGGAACCTCAGGCGAGCAGTACTTC. Its protein is CASSHELGTSGEQYF.

The CDR3 sequence: CASSLSGRGYEQYF. DNA of the CDR3: TGTGCCAGCAGTTTATCGGGCAGGGGATACGAGCAGTACTTC. The chain has TRBV27 and TRBJ2-7; D perhaps matches TRBD1 (6 bases). V was clipped by 0 bases and J by 4 bases, with 10 bases between them. The germline V gene has CDR1 MNHEY and CDR2 SMNVEV (reference sequence). CDR3 size: 14 residues.

This clonotype was picked up a small number of times. The rearrangement joins TRBV20-1 to TRBJ2-3; D unclear. The germline gives CDR1 DFQATT, CDR2 SNEGSKA (reference sequence). The length of the CDR3 is 12 residues. V was clipped by 3 bases and J by 6 bases, with 10 bases between them. CDR3: CSASHYRDTQYF. The CDR3 region has the DNA TGCAGTGCTAGTCACTACCGCGATACGCAGTATTTT.

This clonotype was observed many times. CDR3 DNA sequence: TGTGCCAGCAGCACCCGCCCCACTACTAGCTCCTACAATGAGCAGTTCTTC. Translated, it gives CASSTRPTTSSYNEQFF. This sequence joins TRBV7-2 and TRBJ2-1; TRBD2 is a possible D gene (5 bases). This CDR3 is built from 17 residues. The germline gives CDR1 SGHTA, CDR2 FQGNSA. Trimming removed 5 bases from V and 0 bases from J, with 17 bases in between.

Many counts were recorded for this clonotype. The rearrangement uses TRBV5-1 and TRBJ2-1; perhaps D is TRBD1 or TRBD2 (5 bases each). V was clipped by 0 bases and J by 4 bases, with 11 bases between them. CDR1 is SGHRS, CDR2 YFSETQ, per germline. The CDR3 consists of 15 residues. CDR3 nucleotide sequence: TGCGCCAGCAGCTTGGAGTCGGGGCGATACAATGAGCAGTTCTTC. This translates into CASSLESGRYNEQFF.

This clonotype was recorded many times. The V call is TRBV29-1, the J call TRBJ2-3; D is undetermined. The CDR3 runs 16 residues. CDR1 is SQVTM and CDR2 is ANQGSEA in the germline V gene. V was trimmed by 0 bases and J by 3 bases, leaving 16 bases between them. CDR3 amino acids: CSVEDGLSLRTDTQYF. The CDR3 region has the DNA TGCAGCGTTGAAGACGGCCTCAGCTTAAGGACAGATACGCAGTATTTT.

The CDR3 reads CASSYPGLAGKETQYF. Written as DNA, the CDR3 is TGTGCCAGCAGCTACCCGGGACTAGCGGGGAAGGAGACCCAGTACTTC. The V gene is TRBV7-9, the J gene TRBJ2-5, with 13 bases that match TRBD2. V lost 4 bases to trimming and J lost 5 bases; unmatched junction nucleotides: 7. Germline assignment: CDR1 SEHNR and CDR2 FQNEAQ (reference sequence). The CDR3 sequence is 16 residues long. The whole variable domain, filled in from reference TRBV7-9 and TRBJ2-5, reads DTGVSQNPRHKITKRGQNVTFRCDPISEHNRLYWYRQTLGQGPEFLTYFQNEAQLEKSRLLSDRFSAERPKGSFSTLEIQRTEQGDSAMYLCASSYPGLAGKETQYFGPGTRLLVL.

The gene calls are TRBV7-6 and TRBJ2-4; a possible D gene is TRBD1 (6 bases). V was cut by 7 bases and J by 0 bases, with 16 bases left in between. The CDR3 has 16 amino acids. Germline CDR1 SGHVS, CDR2 FNYEAQ. Here the CDR3 DNA reads TGTGCCAGCACCCTACAGGGCCGGCTAGCCAAAAACATTCAGTACTTC. It codes for CASTLQGRLAKNIQYF.

There are a few counts of this clonotype. CDR3 loop: CASSSATGGTYEQYF. DNA for the CDR3: TGTGCCAGCAGTTCCGCGACAGGGGGAACCTACGAGCAGTACTTC. The chain joins TRBV12-3 or TRBV12-4 to TRBJ2-7; 9 bases fit TRBD1. CDR3 length: 15 amino acids. V was pared by 4 bases and J by 2 bases, with 6 bases of the junction left unmatched.

The table lists this clonotype with a few counts. V gene TRBV14 combines with J gene TRBJ2-7, with 7 bases lining up with TRBD1. Germline-derived CDR1 and CDR2 are SGHDN and FVKESK. This CDR3 spans 14 amino acids. V was pared by 5 bases and J by 4 bases, with 8 bases of the junction left unmatched. In DNA form, the CDR3 reads TGTGCCAGCAGCAACTCAGGGGGTGGTTACGAGCAGTACTTC. Amino acids: CASSNSGGGYEQYF. Looking up the rest from reference TRBV14 and TRBJ2-7 gives the full variable domain: EAGVTQFPSHSVIEKGQTVTLRCDPISGHDNLYWYRRVMGKEIKFLLHFVKESKQDESGMPNNRFLAERTGGTYSTLKVQPAELEDSGVYFCASSNSGGGYEQYFGPGTRLTVT.

This clonotype came up a few times. The chain couples TRBV5-1 to TRBJ1-1, with a tentative D call TRBD1 (5 bases). CDR3 length equals 15 residues. Germline values: CDR1 SGHRS, CDR2 YFSETQ. Trimming took off 3 bases at V and 5 bases at J, with 17 bases between the two ends. The CDR3 DNA reads as TGCGCCAGCAGCTCCGGAAGAGGGGCACGGACTGAAGCTTTCTTT. This gives the protein CASSSGRGARTEAFF.

The chain recombines TRBV5-5 with TRBJ2-7; TRBD1 is a possible D gene (5 bases). The CDR3 consists of 14 residues. CDR1 is SGHKS and CDR2 is YYEKEE in the germline V gene (reference sequence). The V and J ends lost 4 bases and 3 bases respectively, with 14 bases between them. Here the CDR3 reads CASSVGIRVYEQYF. The CDR3 coding sequence is TGTGCCAGCAGCGTAGGTATCAGGGTCTACGAGCAGTACTTC.

In its sample, this clonotype was seen many times. The chain couples TRBV12-3 or TRBV12-4 to TRBJ2-5; TRBD2 matches at 13 bases. V dropped 5 bases and J dropped 7; count of bases not matched to a gene: 16. The CDR3 is made up of 18 amino acids. CDR3 nucleotide sequence: TGTGCCAGCAGTCCACCATACGGACTAGCGGGAGCCCCCGTGACCCAGTACTTC. Encoded protein: CASSPPYGLAGAPVTQYF.

The chain recombines TRBV6-1 with TRBJ2-7, with D tentatively TRBD2 (5 bases). V was clipped by 5 bases and J by 2 bases, with 16 bases between them. In germline, CDR1 is MNHNS, CDR2 SASEGT. The CDR3 contains 15 residues. The CDR3 coding sequence is TGTGCCAGCAGTCCTGGGAGACTAACGACCTACGAGCAGTACTTC. This encodes CASSPGRLTTYEQYF.

At least ten counts were recorded for this clonotype. The rearrangement uses TRBV15 and TRBJ2-7; either TRBD1 or TRBD2 may supply D (5 bases each). Deletions cut 5 bases from V and 4 bases from J, with 15 bases between. CDR3 length: 14 amino acids. Germline loops: CDR1 LNHNV, CDR2 YYDKDF (reference sequence). This CDR3 reads CATSPSRGAYEQYF. The CDR3 nucleotides are TGTGCCACCAGCCCCTCGAGGGGTGCGTACGAGCAGTACTTC.

The CDR3 region has the DNA TGTGCCAGCAGTGAGGTCCAGGGGGAGTCACCCCTCCACTTT. Amino acids: CASSEVQGESPLHF. This chain uses TRBV2 with TRBJ1-6; 7 bases align to TRBD1. The germline gives CDR1 SNHLY, CDR2 FYNNEI. Trimming removed 3 bases from V and 10 bases from J; junction bases left unmatched: 6. CDR3 length: 14 residues.

V gene TRBV7-2 combines with J gene TRBJ1-6; 8 bases fit TRBD1. CDR3 size: 16 residues. Losses at the gene ends were 1 base for V and 6 bases for J; bases not matched to a gene: 5. Germline CDR1 and CDR2: SGHTA and FQGNSA. The CDR3 nucleotides read TGTGCCAGCAGCTTAGGGCGGACAGGGCTTAATTCACCCCTCCACTTT. As protein: CASSLGRTGLNSPLHF.

The chain has TRBV2 and TRBJ2-7, with D tentatively TRBD1 (5 bases). CDR3 length: 15 residues. The V end was cut by 5 bases, the J end by 4 bases, with 18 bases between. Germline-derived CDR1 and CDR2 are SNHLY and FYNNEI. The CDR3 DNA follows: TGTGCCAGCAGTAGCAGGGTTGTGGCGTCGTACGAGCAGTACTTC. Translating gives CASSSRVVASYEQYF.

The chain is built from TRBV9 and TRBJ2-3; 10 nucleotides match TRBD2. Looked up from germline, CDR1 is SGDLS and CDR2 is YYNGEE. This CDR3 has 16 amino acids. With 2 bases clipped from V and 5 bases from J, the junction kept 8 bases outside the gene matches. The CDR3 DNA reads TGTGCCAGCAGCGTTAAAGCGGGGGGGCTAGTAGATACGCAGTATTTT. Translation gives CASSVKAGGLVDTQYF.

The gene calls are TRBV6-5 and TRBJ2-3; D gene ambiguous. CDR3 length: 17 amino acids. Germline CDR1 and CDR2: MNHEY and SVGAGI. Between the trimmed V and J ends, which lost 2 bases and 2 bases, there was a span of 17 bases. CDR3 residues: CASSYGDKTHTTDTQYF. CDR3 DNA sequence: TGTGCCAGCAGTTACGGTGATAAGACTCATACCACAGATACGCAGTATTTT.

This clonotype was recorded many times. CDR3 DNA: TGTGCCAGCAGTTCTCCCCAGGGGCTCACTAATGAAAAACTGTTTTTT. It specifies CASSSPQGLTNEKLFF. The genes are TRBV28 and TRBJ1-4, with a tentative D call TRBD1 (6 bases). The CDR3 is made up of 16 amino acids. The germline V gene has CDR1 MDHEN and CDR2 SYDVKM. V shed 4 bases and J shed 2 bases, with 14 bases lying between them.

This sequence joins TRBV5-1 and TRBJ1-5, with unresolved D. The CDR3 has 14 residues. V gave up 0 bases and J gave up 4 bases, with 8 bases separating them. The germline V gene encodes CDR1 SGHRS and CDR2 YFSETQ. CDR3 in DNA: TGCGCCAGCAGCTTGGGGCCTTTAAATCAGCCCCAGCATTTT. Protein: CASSLGPLNQPQHF.

This clonotype appeared a few times. The chain couples TRBV5-1 to TRBJ2-1; D might be TRBD1 (7 bases). Per the germline V gene, CDR1 is SGHRS and CDR2 is YFSETQ. CDR3 length equals 14 residues. Trimming took off 4 bases at V and 4 bases at J, with 12 bases between the two ends. DNA for the CDR3: TGCGCCAGCAGCGCCCAGGGGGGTTACAATGAGCAGTTCTTC. Its protein product is CASSAQGGYNEQFF.

This clonotype was seen only a few times. This chain joins TRBV20-1 and TRBJ2-7; the D call may be TRBD1 or TRBD2 (6 bases each). Per the germline V gene, CDR1 is DFQATT and CDR2 is SNEGSKA (reference sequence). This CDR3 contains 15 residues. Trimming left V 5 bases short and J 0 bases short, with 17 bases between. The CDR3 is CSAPKGGPSSYEQYF. The CDR3 nucleotides read TGCAGTGCTCCGAAGGGGGGCCCTAGCTCCTACGAGCAGTACTTC.

The chain links TRBV7-9 to TRBJ2-1; 11 nucleotides agree with TRBD1. The CDR3 sequence is 16 residues long. Per germline, CDR1 SEHNR and CDR2 FQNEAQ (reference sequence). The junction had 11 bases not matched to a gene; V was cut back by 5 bases and J by 8 bases. CDR3 sequence (DNA): TGTGCCAGCAGCATCGGGACAGGGGGTAGCCGGGATGAGCAGTTCTTC. This gives the protein CASSIGTGGSRDEQFF.

This clonotype appeared a few times. J is TRBJ1-5 and V is TRBV7-3, with D possibly matching TRBD1 (5 bases). The CDR3 is made up of 17 amino acids. Germline loops: CDR1 SGHTA, CDR2 FQGTGA. The ends were cut back, 3 bases at V and 1 base at J, with 16 bases in the middle. Here the CDR3 DNA reads TGTGCCAGCAGCTTGCTCCAGTCGCAGGGAAGCAATCAGCCCCAGCATTTT. Its protein product is CASSLLQSQGSNQPQHF.

This clonotype was seen a few times. The chain joins TRBV13 to TRBJ2-5; weak D call: TRBD1 (5 bases). The CDR3 runs to 15 residues. Germline CDR1 is PRHDT and CDR2 is FYEKMQ (reference sequence). The V gene lost 5 bases and the J gene lost 4 bases, with 17 bases spanning the gap. This chain's CDR3 is CASSQRRGVRETQYF. The CDR3 DNA sequence: TGTGCCAGCAGCCAACGTAGGGGCGTTCGAGAGACCCAGTACTTC.

The chain employs TRBV25-1 and TRBJ1-6; 7 positions agree with TRBD1. V lost 0 bases and J lost 7; bases outside the gene matches: 6. The CDR3 has 16 amino acids. Per germline, CDR1 MGHDK and CDR2 SYGVNS. The CDR3 loop reads CASSEYMGTANSPLHF. In DNA form, the CDR3 reads TGTGCCAGCAGTGAATATATGGGGACAGCAAATTCACCCCTCCACTTT.